These 6 T cell receptor beta chains share one sample of origin, sequenced in a study of cytomegalovirus exposure and HLA in healthy donors. The PCR was carried out with 60 Vbeta primers and 13 Jbeta primers. Using immunoSEQ multiplex PCR, the repertoire was profiled, and TCRdb retains in-frame clones only, with some absent. The table lists 180,000 or so clones, 80% of them singletons. Material: PBMCs. All receptors come from a girl aged 5 to 17 in good health and CMV-seropositive.

This clone was seen a single time. The rearrangement joins TRBV27 to TRBJ2-4; possibly TRBD1 for D (5 bases). Germline V gene sequence: CDR1 MNHEY, CDR2 SMNVEV (reference sequence). The V end was cut by 6 bases, the J end by 7 bases, with 19 bases between. This CDR3 is built from 15 residues. The CDR3 DNA sequence: TGTGCCAGCAGCGCCACTCCCCACCACAGGAACATTCAGTACTTC. Translated, it gives CASSATPHHRNIQYF.

This clone was counted between two and nine times. This rearrangement joins TRBV6-5 to TRBJ1-1; tentatively, D is TRBD1 (5 bases). The CDR3 length is 13 residues. V was clipped by 8 bases and J by 10 bases, with 20 bases between them. Per the germline V gene, CDR1 is MNHEY and CDR2 is SVGAGI. This chain's CDR3 is CASQSTGGLVAFF. Written as DNA, the CDR3 is TGTGCCAGCCAAAGCACAGGAGGGTTAGTAGCTTTCTTT.

This rearrangement joins TRBV7-2 to TRBJ1-3, with a weak D call TRBD1 (5 bases). The germline CDR1 and CDR2 sequences are SGHTA and FQGNSA. Trimming left V 8 bases short and J 2 bases short, with 7 bases between. CDR3 length: 12 amino acids. The CDR3 coding sequence is TGTGCCAGCTCGACAGCTGGAAACACCATATATTTT. Translating it yields CASSTAGNTIYF.

A few counts support this clone. This rearrangement joins TRBV7-2 to TRBJ2-5; 13 bases map to TRBD2. The V gene's germline CDR1 is SGHTA and CDR2 FQGNSA. Trimming removed 5 bases from V and 3 bases from J; junction bases left unmatched: 3. The CDR3 has 15 residues. CDR3 region: CASSRTSGSEETQYF. CDR3 DNA sequence: TGTGCCAGCAGCCGGACTAGCGGGAGTGAAGAGACCCAGTACTTC.

About this clone: This same CDR3 is encoded by further DNA sequences in the sample. The V gene is TRBV9, the J gene TRBJ2-1, with D possibly TRBD2 on 6 matching bases. V was clipped by 0 bases and J by 4 bases, with 11 bases between them. The CDR3 length is 15 residues. CDR1 and CDR2 (germline): SGDLS, YYNGEE. CDR3: CASSVVGGSYNEQFF. DNA for the CDR3: TGTGCCAGCAGCGTAGTCGGGGGTTCGTACAATGAGCAGTTCTTC.

The chain uses TRBV11-2 and TRBJ2-7, with 8 bases lining up with TRBD1. Unmatched junction bases numbered 4, after V lost 9 bases and J lost 3 bases. Looked up from germline, CDR1 is SGHAT and CDR2 is FQNNGV. The CDR3 has 12 residues. The CDR3 sequence: CASRQGNYEQYF. The CDR3 bases are TGTGCCAGTAGACAGGGGAACTACGAGCAGTACTTC.